The TCR beta chain under discussion was sequenced for a study of OX40 agonist ivuxolimab in advanced cancers. Trimming stripped 2 bases from V and 0 bases from J, with 14 bases between. This CDR3 has 17 residues. Method: immunoSEQ multiplex PCR; TCRdb's copy keeps in-frame clones and lacks some. The data hold about 68,000 clones, with about 90% observed a single time. The V and J genes are TRBV23-1 and TRBJ1-5; perhaps TRBD1 as D (5 bases). TRBV23-1 is an ORF, and what it does is uncertain. This sample comprised CD4+ or CD8+ T cells sorted from blood, obtained in a trial of the OX40 agonist ivuxolimab. The TCR was taken from an adult with an advanced solid tumor such as melanoma, head and neck, liver or kidney cancer. This chain's CDR3 is CASSQQGKGDSNQPQHF. CDR3 nucleotides: TGCGCCAGCAGTCAACAGGGTAAGGGCGATAGCAATCAGCCCCAGCATTTT.